Listed below are T cell receptor beta chains from one sample, sequenced in a study of shared clonotypes between healthy human individuals. Using immunoSEQ multiplex PCR, the repertoire was profiled, and TCRdb retains in-frame clones only, with some absent. This sample has about 1.5 million clones; 98% occur once, and the top ten carry about 0.42%. Sequencing used naive CD4+ T cells sorted from blood. The source of these receptors is a man between 25 and 39 years old in good health. Each CDR3 is given with its conserved first and last residue. The D gene is left open where the match is weak. Size tells how often a clone was seen (once, few, many) or the class of an expanded clone, and some rows leave it out.

v_gene: TRBV6-6
d_gene: .
abundance: .
j_gene: TRBJ2-1
CDR3aa: CASSRPKAYNEQFF
CDR3nt: TGTGCCAGCAGTAGACCCAAAGCCTACAATGAGCAGTTCTTC

v_gene: TRBV5-4
d_gene: TRBD1
abundance: .
j_gene: TRBJ2-7
CDR3aa: CASSLKTGVTSYEQYF
CDR3nt: TGTGCCAGCAGCCTAAAGACAGGGGTCACCTCCTACGAGCAGTACTTC

v_gene: TRBV11-1
d_gene: TRBD1
abundance: .
j_gene: TRBJ2-5
CDR3aa: CASSPKQGFETQYF
CDR3nt: TGTGCCAGCAGCCCGAAACAGGGGTTTGAAACCCAGTACTTC

v_gene: TRBV9
d_gene: .
abundance: .
j_gene: TRBJ1-1
CDR3aa: CASSVALDTEAFF
CDR3nt: TGTGCCAGCAGCGTAGCACTCGACACTGAAGCTTTCTTT

v_gene: TRBV29-1
d_gene: .
abundance: once
j_gene: TRBJ1-4
CDR3aa: CSVEDYRRTNEKLFF
CDR3nt: TGCAGCGTTGAAGATTATCGGCGGACGAATGAAAAACTGTTTTTT

v_gene: TRBV19
d_gene: .
abundance: .
j_gene: TRBJ2-1
CDR3aa: CASSIFGPSYNEQFF
CDR3nt: TGTGCCAGTAGTATCTTTGGCCCAAGCTACAATGAGCAGTTCTTC

v_gene: TRBV6-1
d_gene: .
abundance: .
j_gene: TRBJ1-5
CDR3aa: CASNTGYSNQPQHF
CDR3nt: TGTGCCAGCAATACCGGGTATAGCAATCAGCCCCAGCATTTT

v_gene: TRBV7-8
d_gene: TRBD1
abundance: .
j_gene: TRBJ2-1
CDR3aa: CASSLRDRGIYNEQFF
CDR3nt: TGTGCCAGCAGCTTACGAGACAGGGGAATATACAATGAGCAGTTCTTC

v_gene: TRBV15
d_gene: .
abundance: .
j_gene: TRBJ1-2
CDR3aa: CATSSGGGNGYTF
CDR3nt: TGTGCCACCAGCAGTGGGGGTGGCAATGGCTACACCTTC

v_gene: TRBV19
d_gene: .
abundance: once
j_gene: TRBJ2-1
CDR3aa: CASSLGTGGTSGHNEQFF
CDR3nt: TGTGCCAGTAGTTTGGGGACAGGGGGGACTAGCGGACACAATGAGCAGTTCTTC

v_gene: TRBV12-5
d_gene: TRBD2
abundance: .
j_gene: TRBJ2-3
CDR3aa: CASGLVRGAIPSGLAGGTDTQYF
CDR3nt: TGTGCTAGTGGTTTGGTACGCGGCGCTATTCCGTCAGGACTAGCGGGTGGCACAGATACGCAGTATTTT

v_gene: TRBV5-1
d_gene: TRBD1
abundance: .
j_gene: TRBJ2-7
CDR3aa: CASNGQGAGEQYF
CDR3nt: TGCGCCAGCAACGGACAGGGGGCCGGGGAGCAGTACTTC

v_gene: TRBV11-2
d_gene: TRBD2
abundance: .
j_gene: TRBJ2-1
CDR3aa: CASSLIAGGLGEQFF
CDR3nt: TGTGCCAGCAGCTTGATAGCGGGAGGGTTAGGTGAGCAGTTCTTC

v_gene: TRBV5-1
d_gene: TRBD1
abundance: .
j_gene: TRBJ2-1
CDR3aa: CASSSDRGNEQFF
CDR3nt: TGCGCCAGCAGCTCCGACAGGGGCAATGAGCAGTTCTTC

v_gene: TRBV27
d_gene: TRBD1
abundance: once
j_gene: TRBJ1-2
CDR3aa: CASGQGPYGYTF
CDR3nt: TGTGCCAGTGGACAGGGCCCCTATGGCTACACCTTC

v_gene: TRBV7-7
d_gene: .
abundance: .
j_gene: TRBJ2-7
CDR3aa: CASSLAVGNYEQYF
CDR3nt: TGTGCCAGCAGCTTAGCGGTGGGAAACTACGAGCAGTACTTC

v_gene: TRBV4-3
d_gene: .
abundance: .
j_gene: TRBJ2-1
CDR3aa: CASSSSGAYNEQFF
CDR3nt: TGCGCCAGCAGTTCTTCCGGAGCTTACAATGAGCAGTTCTTC

v_gene: TRBV5-5
d_gene: .
abundance: .
j_gene: TRBJ1-5
CDR3aa: CASSLGGLANQPQHF
CDR3nt: TGTGCCAGCAGCTTGGGGGGGCTCGCCAATCAGCCCCAGCATTTT

v_gene: TRBV10-3
d_gene: TRBD1
abundance: .
j_gene: TRBJ1-5
CDR3aa: CAIRGQRDQPQHF
CDR3nt: TGTGCCATCAGGGGACAGAGGGATCAGCCCCAGCATTTT

v_gene: TRBV5-1
d_gene: .
abundance: .
j_gene: TRBJ2-5
CDR3aa: CASSLGQEGATQYF
CDR3nt: TGCGCCAGCAGCTTGGGACAGGAGGGGGCCACCCAGTACTTC

v_gene: TRBV28
d_gene: TRBD2
abundance: .
j_gene: TRBJ2-7
CDR3aa: CASSSPRLDREAEQYF
CDR3nt: TGTGCCAGCAGTTCCCCTCGACTAGACCGGGAGGCCGAGCAGTACTTC

v_gene: TRBV19
d_gene: .
abundance: .
j_gene: TRBJ2-7
CDR3aa: CASSVGGGGEQYF
CDR3nt: TGTGCCAGTAGTGTTGGAGGGGGGGGCGAGCAGTACTTC

v_gene: TRBV14
d_gene: .
abundance: .
j_gene: TRBJ2-3
CDR3aa: CASSQGTLLSDTQYF
CDR3nt: TGTGCCAGCAGCCAAGGGACCCTACTCTCGGATACGCAGTATTTT

v_gene: TRBV6-1
d_gene: .
abundance: .
j_gene: TRBJ1-1
CDR3aa: CASSAVLGWGNTEAFF
CDR3nt: TGTGCCAGCAGTGCTGTTCTCGGCTGGGGGAACACTGAAGCTTTCTTT

v_gene: TRBV5-6
d_gene: .
abundance: .
j_gene: TRBJ2-1
CDR3aa: CASSPVRKGVYEQFF
CDR3nt: TGTGCCAGCAGCCCCGTTCGCAAGGGCGTCTATGAGCAGTTCTTC

v_gene: TRBV7-5
d_gene: .
abundance: .
j_gene: TRBJ1-5
CDR3aa: CASSLTANQPQHF
CDR3nt: TGTGCCAGCAGCTTAACGGCCAATCAGCCCCAGCATTTT